One and the same sample provided the 21 T cell receptor beta chains below, sequenced in a study of CD8 T cells in Susac syndrome. An input of roughly 0.5 to 1 ug of RNA was subjected to reverse transcription using random hexamers. TCRdb re-called the immunoSEQ multiplex PCR reads through MiXCR, storing one row per CDR3 protein. Of about 190,000 distinct CDR3 sequences listed, 95% are singletons. The specimen sequenced was CD4+ T cells from PBMCs. Every receptor here comes from a human donor with Susac syndrome.

This clonotype was observed a single time. This chain connects TRBV7-8 to TRBJ1-2; D possibly corresponds to TRBD1 (6 bases). Per the germline V gene, CDR1 is SGHVS and CDR2 is FQNEAQ. The CDR3 has 14 amino acids. Trimming removed 5 bases from V and 7 bases from J, with 17 bases in between. The CDR3 spells CASSTTGLSGGYTF. The CDR3 DNA is TGTGCCAGCAGCACCACAGGGTTAAGCGGTGGCTACACCTTC.

The chain links TRBV5-6 to TRBJ1-5; maybe TRBD1 (6 bases). The CDR3 is 16 amino acids. CDR1 is SGHDT and CDR2 is YYEEEE in the germline V gene. Trimming pared 0 bases from V and 1 base from J, leaving 11 bases between. In DNA form, the CDR3 reads TGTGCCAGCAGCTTGGCAGTGGGGGCAAGCAATCAGCCCCAGCATTTT. Translation gives CASSLAVGASNQPQHF.

This clonotype was recorded once. V is TRBV6-5 and J is TRBJ2-5; 9 bases map to TRBD2. Germline CDR1 is MNHEY and CDR2 is SVGAGI. Losses at the gene ends were 4 bases for V and 4 bases for J; bases not matched to a gene: 7. CDR3 size: 15 residues. Here the CDR3 DNA reads TGTGCCAGCAGTTCACCCAGCGGGGGGCCAGAGACCCAGTACTTC. Its protein is CASSSPSGGPETQYF.

J is TRBJ1-1 and V is TRBV7-3; weak D call: TRBD1 (5 bases). This CDR3 has 16 residues. Between the trimmed V and J ends, which lost 10 bases and 1 base, there was a span of 22 bases. Germline loops: CDR1 SGHTA, CDR2 FQGTGA. CDR3 nucleotides: TGTGCCATCGACGCGAACGAGGCAGGGTCGAACACTGAAGCTTTCTTT. Translated, it gives CAIDANEAGSNTEAFF.

This clonotype has just a few counts. The V gene is TRBV12-3 or TRBV12-4, the J gene TRBJ2-2; no firm D call. The germline V and J ends were trimmed by 1 base and 0 bases, with 6 bases remaining between them. The CDR3 has 15 residues. The CDR3 bases are TGTGCCAGCAGTTTAGGGCAGCCGAACACCGGGGAGCTGTTTTTT. Protein sequence: CASSLGQPNTGELFF.

This chain uses TRBV27 with TRBJ2-3; perhaps D is TRBD1 or TRBD2 (6 bases each). The CDR3 has 15 residues. Germline V gives CDR1 MNHEY, CDR2 SMNVEV (reference sequence). V lost 6 bases, J lost 4 bases, and 17 bases lay in between. The CDR3 sequence is CASSPEGVKADTQYF. The CDR3 DNA reads as TGTGCCAGCAGCCCGGAGGGGGTTAAGGCAGATACGCAGTATTTT.

The chain joins TRBV13 to TRBJ2-7; D may match TRBD1 or TRBD2 (6 bases each). This CDR3 region has 15 residues. The germline gives CDR1 PRHDT, CDR2 FYEKMQ (reference sequence). The V gene lost 1 base and the J gene lost 5 bases, with 15 bases spanning the gap. The CDR3 here is CASSLEGGKVDEQYF. The CDR3 DNA sequence: TGTGCCAGCAGCTTAGAGGGGGGCAAGGTTGACGAGCAGTACTTC.

The chain links TRBV9 to TRBJ1-2, with a tentative D call TRBD1 (5 bases). Germline assignment: CDR1 SGDLS and CDR2 YYNGEE. The CDR3 is 12 residues long. Deletions cut 0 bases from V and 8 bases from J, with 8 bases between. This CDR3 reads CASSVAGGGYTF. In DNA form, the CDR3 reads TGTGCCAGCAGCGTAGCCGGGGGAGGCTACACCTTC.

V usage is TRBV12-3 or TRBV12-4 and J usage is TRBJ1-2, with D perhaps TRBD1 (6 bases). Trimming stripped 6 bases from V and 4 bases from J, with 18 bases between. This CDR3 region has 15 residues. The CDR3 here is CASRMGQGSIYGYTF. The CDR3 DNA sequence: TGTGCCAGCAGGATGGGGCAGGGGTCGATCTATGGCTACACCTTC.

The CDR3 sequence is CAGGESGANVLTF. The CDR3 nucleotides are TGTGCCGGCGGGGAGTCTGGGGCCAACGTCCTGACTTTC. This rearrangement joins TRBV6-2 or TRBV6-3 to TRBJ2-6, with D maybe TRBD2 (6 bases). The CDR3 is 13 amino acids. The germline CDR1 and CDR2 sequences are MNHEY and SVGEGT. Trimming pared 11 bases from V and 1 base from J, leaving 9 bases between.

The rearrangement links TRBV29-1 to TRBJ1-2; no definite D call. The CDR3 has 12 amino acids. Germline loops: CDR1 SQVTM, CDR2 ANQGSEA. V lost 6 bases to trimming and J lost 4 bases, with 12 bases between them. Written as DNA, the CDR3 is TGCAGCGTAGTACTGGCCTTCTATGGCTACACCTTC. Translating gives CSVVLAFYGYTF. Variable domain in full (rest from reference TRBV29-1 and TRBJ1-2): SAVISQKPSRDICQRGTSLTIQCQVDSQVTMMFWYRQQPGQSLTLIATANQGSEATYESGFVIDKFPISRPNLTFSTLTVSNMSPEDSSIYLCSVVLAFYGYTFGSGTRLTVV.

In this sample, this clonotype turned up once. The V and J genes are TRBV2 and TRBJ2-7, with 8 bases matching TRBD1. Germline V gives CDR1 SNHLY, CDR2 FYNNEI. V lost 9 bases, J lost 6 bases, and 13 bases stayed unmatched. The CDR3 spans 14 residues. CDR3: CARSRQGRLSEQYF. As DNA, the CDR3 is TGTGCCAGATCCCGACAGGGGAGGTTGAGCGAGCAGTACTTC.

The chain has TRBV15 and TRBJ2-3; 7 nucleotides align to TRBD2. This CDR3 comprises 15 residues. Trimming removed 4 bases from V and 1 base from J; junction bases left unmatched: 5. Germline V CDR1 and CDR2: LNHNV, YYDKDF (reference sequence). DNA for the CDR3: TGTGCCACCAGCACACCTCGGGGGGGCACAGATACGCAGTATTTT. Protein sequence: CATSTPRGGTDTQYF.

Only one count was recorded for this clonotype. The chain joins TRBV4-3 to TRBJ1-5; no firm D call. The CDR3 consists of 13 residues. Germline V CDR1 and CDR2: LGHNA, YSLEER. Trimming removed 4 bases from V and 6 bases from J, with 10 bases in between. This chain's CDR3 is CASSPTGFQPQHF. CDR3 DNA: TGCGCCAGCAGCCCGACGGGATTTCAGCCCCAGCATTTT.

J is TRBJ1-2 and V is TRBV5-1; 7 bases map to TRBD1. Germline CDR1 and CDR2: SGHRS and YFSETQ. V dropped 4 bases and J dropped 5; count of bases not matched to a gene: 8. CDR3 size: 14 residues. The CDR3, as DNA: TGCGCCAGCAGCCCGGGACAGAGAATATATGGCTACACCTTC. Its protein is CASSPGQRIYGYTF.

This chain connects TRBV19 to TRBJ2-4; D is unresolved. CDR1 LNHDA and CDR2 SQIVND come from the germline V gene (reference sequence). CDR3 length equals 11 residues. The V gene lost 10 bases and the J gene lost 13 bases, with 17 bases spanning the gap. The CDR3 nucleotides read TGTGCCACTTCGTCGAGTCGTTTACAGTACTTC. Protein: CATSSSRLQYF.

The genes are TRBV6-5 and TRBJ1-5; D is unclear. Trimming pared 4 bases from V and 4 bases from J, leaving 8 bases between. CDR3 size: 13 residues. The germline gives CDR1 MNHEY, CDR2 SVGAGI. For the CDR3, the DNA is TGTGCCAGCAGTTCAGAGGTTAATCAGCCCCAGCATTTT. Translation gives CASSSEVNQPQHF.

The V gene is TRBV18, the J gene TRBJ2-4, with D possibly being TRBD1 (5 bases). Trimming shortened V by 3 bases and J by 7 bases, and 16 bases separated the two germline ends. This CDR3 contains 15 residues. Germline V gives CDR1 KGHSH, CDR2 LQKENI. The CDR3 DNA sequence: TGTGCCAGCTCACCTTCCCAGGGCGGTAGGAACATTCAGTACTTC. Translated: CASSPSQGGRNIQYF. Full variable domain (outside the CDR3, taken from reference TRBV18 and TRBJ2-4): NAGVMQNPRHLVRRRGQEARLRCSPMKGHSHVYWYRQLPEEGLKFMVYLQKENIIDESGMPKERFSAEFPKEGPSILRIQQVVRGDSAAYFCASSPSQGGRNIQYFGAGTRLSVL.

This rearrangement joins TRBV6-2 or TRBV6-3 to TRBJ2-1; D remains ambiguous. Germline V gene sequence: CDR1 MNHEY, CDR2 SVGEGT. The V end was cut by 4 bases, the J end by 7 bases, with 8 bases between. The CDR3 is made up of 12 amino acids. DNA of the CDR3: TGTGCCAGCAGTTCTGGGTGGAATGAGCAGTTCTTC. Translated: CASSSGWNEQFF.

The chain joins TRBV7-8 to TRBJ1-5; TRBD1 agrees at 7 bases. Germline CDR1 and CDR2: SGHVS and FQNEAQ. This CDR3 has 14 residues. Trimming at V came to 5 bases and at J to 6 bases, leaving 7 bases not matched to a gene. The CDR3 DNA follows: TGTGCCAGCAGCATAAGTGACAGGGTTCAGCCCCAGCATTTT. Amino acids: CASSISDRVQPQHF. The variable domain in full, completed from reference TRBV7-8 and TRBJ1-5, reads GAGVSQSPRYKVAKRGQDVALRCDPISGHVSLFWYQQALGQGPEFLTYFQNEAQLDKSGLPSDRFFAERPEGSVSTLKIQRTQQEDSAVYLCASSISDRVQPQHFGDGTRLSIL.

This chain joins TRBV20-1 and TRBJ2-7; TRBD1 agrees at 7 bases. Germline assignment: CDR1 DFQATT and CDR2 SNEGSKA (reference sequence). Unmatched junction bases numbered 9, after V lost 0 bases and J lost 4 bases. The CDR3 has 15 amino acids. Written as DNA, the CDR3 is TGCAGTGCTAGAGACCGGGACAGCGCCTTTTACGAGCAGTACTTC. Its protein is CSARDRDSAFYEQYF.